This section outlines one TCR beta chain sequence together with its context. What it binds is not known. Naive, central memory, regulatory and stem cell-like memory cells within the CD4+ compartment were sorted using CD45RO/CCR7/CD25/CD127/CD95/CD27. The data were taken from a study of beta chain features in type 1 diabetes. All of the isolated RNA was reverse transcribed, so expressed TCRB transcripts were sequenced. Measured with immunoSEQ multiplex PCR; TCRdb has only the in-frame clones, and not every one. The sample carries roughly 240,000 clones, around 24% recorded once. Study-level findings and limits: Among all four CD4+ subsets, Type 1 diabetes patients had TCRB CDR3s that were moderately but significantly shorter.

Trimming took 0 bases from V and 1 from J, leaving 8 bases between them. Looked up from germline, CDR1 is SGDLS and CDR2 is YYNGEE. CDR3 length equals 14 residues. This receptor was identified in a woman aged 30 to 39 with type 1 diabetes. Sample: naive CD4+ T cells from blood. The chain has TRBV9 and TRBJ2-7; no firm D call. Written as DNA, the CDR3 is TGTGCCAGCAGCGTAGGGGCCCCATCCTACGAGCAGTACTTC. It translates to CASSVGAPSYEQYF.